Listed below are T cell receptor beta chains from one sample, sequenced in a study of regulatory T cells in long-lasting Graves disease. TCRdb fed the multiplex PCR reads into MiXCR, producing one record per CDR3 protein. The sample includes some 340,000 distinct CDR3 sequences, about 11% seen only once; the top ten take around 18%. These data were also reused for a study on T cells in Graves' hyperthyroidism and ophthalmopathy.

The material sequenced was peripheral blood mononuclear cells (PBMCs), taken at new diagnosis, from a patient treated with antithyroid drugs. The receptors originated from a woman aged 18 to 35 with Graves disease. Each CDR3 is given with its conserved first and last residue. Fields, in order: J gene, clone size, V gene, D gene, CDR3 DNA, CDR3 protein. The D gene is left open where the match is weak. A clone size is listed for some rows: how often the clone was seen (once, few, many), or a class if it is expanded.

>TRBJ2-1|few|TRBV20-1|NA
TGCAGTGCAGGTGTGTTCTCCCACAATGAGCAGTTCTTC
CSAGVFSHNEQFF
>TRBJ1-1|many|TRBV6-1|TRBD1
TGTGCCAGCAGTAAGACAGGGCGCACTGAAGCTTTCTTT
CASSKTGRTEAFF
>TRBJ2-5|many|TRBV4-3|NA
TGCGCCAGCAGCCAAGAAGGTCGGGGGTCCTTGGAGACCCAGTACTTC
CASSQEGRGSLETQYF
>TRBJ2-6|NA|TRBV4-3|NA
TGCGCCAGCAGCCAATATCGTAACTCTGGGGCCAACGTCCTGACTTTC
CASSQYRNSGANVLTF
>TRBJ1-4|many|TRBV2|NA
TGTGCCAGCAGTGACTGGTCGGGGGAGGGAGAAAAACTGTTTTTT
CASSDWSGEGEKLFF
>TRBJ2-1|NA|TRBV14|NA
TGTGCCAGCAGCCAAAAAACGCCCCCCTCTGAGGAGCAGTTCTTC
CASSQKTPPSEEQFF
>TRBJ2-1|many|TRBV7-8|TRBD2
TGTGCCAGCTATTTTAGCGGGGGGGCCCTCTCCTACAATGAGCAGTTCTTC
CASYFSGGALSYNEQFF
>TRBJ1-1|few|TRBV7-2|NA
TGTGCCAGCAGCCCCCTGCGCAGTTACACTGAAGCTTTCTTT
CASSPLRSYTEAFF
>TRBJ1-6|few|TRBV30|NA
TGTGCCTGGAGAGCCGGATCCAATTCACCCCTCCACTTT
CAWRAGSNSPLHF
>TRBJ2-4|few|TRBV10-3|TRBD2
TGTGCCATGATGACTAGCGGGGCGAACGGTGAAAACATTCAGTACTTC
CAMMTSGANGENIQYF
>TRBJ2-7|many|TRBV6-1|NA
TGTGCCAGCACTCCAGGGCCTCGCGAGCAGTACTTC
CASTPGPREQYF
>TRBJ2-1|many|TRBV6-2/TRBV6-3|NA
TGTGCCAGCAGAGAAGTGTCAGGGGCCTACAATGAGCAGTTCTTC
CASREVSGAYNEQFF
>TRBJ2-5|many|TRBV3-1|TRBD2
TGTGCCAGCAGCCACCTACTAGCGGGAGGGTCGGAGACCCAGTACTTC
CASSHLLAGGSETQYF
>TRBJ2-1|NA|TRBV20-1|NA
TGCAGTGTTACTCTGGGCAGGGAGCAGTTCTTC
CSVTLGREQFF
>TRBJ2-1|many|TRBV12-3/TRBV12-4|NA
TGTGCCAGCAGGTTCGGAGACAGAGCCTACAATGAGCAGTTCTTC
CASRFGDRAYNEQFF
>TRBJ2-7|once|TRBV20-1|NA
TGCAGTGCTAGAGATGGTGAGGGGCTAGAGCAGTACTTC
CSARDGEGLEQYF
>TRBJ1-2|NA|TRBV29-1|TRBD1
TGCAGCGTCCCAAGAAGGGCGGGACAGGGTTATGGCTACACCTTC
CSVPRRAGQGYGYTF
>TRBJ2-5|many|TRBV28|NA
TGTGCCACCATGGGGGGATCCCAAGAGACCCAGTACTTC
CATMGGSQETQYF
>TRBJ1-2|many|TRBV12-3/TRBV12-4|NA
TGTGCCAGCACCGAAGGCTATGGCTACACCTTC
CASTEGYGYTF
>TRBJ2-7|many|TRBV10-3|NA
TGTGCCATCAGTGTAGATGGGGCCGGCGAGCAGTACTTC
CAISVDGAGEQYF
>TRBJ2-5|many|TRBV15|NA
TGTGCCACCAACCCCAGACAGGCCACCTTTGAGACCCAGTACTTC
CATNPRQATFETQYF
>TRBJ2-1|many|TRBV20-1|TRBD2
TGCAGTGCATCTTTGGGACTAGCGGGACATGAGCAGTTCTTC
CSASLGLAGHEQFF
>TRBJ2-7|many|TRBV12-3/TRBV12-4|NA
TGTGCCAGCAGCCCGATCCTCTCCTACGAGCAGTACTTC
CASSPILSYEQYF
>TRBJ2-1|many|TRBV28|NA
TGTGCCAGCAGTTCCCGGACTATGGGGCAGTTCTTC
CASSSRTMGQFF
>TRBJ2-1|many|TRBV24-1|TRBD2
TGTGCCACCAAACTAGCGGGAGGTCGGGAGCAGTTCTTC
CATKLAGGREQFF
>TRBJ2-1|many|TRBV3-1|NA
TGTGCCAGCAGCCAACTGTCTCCTAACTACAATGAGCAGTTCTTC
CASSQLSPNYNEQFF
>TRBJ1-6|NA|TRBV6-9|NA
TGTGCCAGCAGTTACTTCCCCCGGGGAGGTTCACCCCTCCACTTT
CASSYFPRGGSPLHF
>TRBJ2-5|many|TRBV20-1|TRBD1
TGCAGTGCTAGAGATTGGACAGGGGCGCAAGAGACCCAGTACTTC
CSARDWTGAQETQYF
>TRBJ1-1|many|TRBV5-4|NA
TGTGCCAGCAGCTCCTCTCCCCCGGCCACTGAAGCTTTCTTT
CASSSSPPATEAFF
>TRBJ2-1|many|TRBV7-2|NA
TGTGCCAGCAGCTTCTTTAGGATAAGCAATGAGCAGTTCTTC
CASSFFRISNEQFF